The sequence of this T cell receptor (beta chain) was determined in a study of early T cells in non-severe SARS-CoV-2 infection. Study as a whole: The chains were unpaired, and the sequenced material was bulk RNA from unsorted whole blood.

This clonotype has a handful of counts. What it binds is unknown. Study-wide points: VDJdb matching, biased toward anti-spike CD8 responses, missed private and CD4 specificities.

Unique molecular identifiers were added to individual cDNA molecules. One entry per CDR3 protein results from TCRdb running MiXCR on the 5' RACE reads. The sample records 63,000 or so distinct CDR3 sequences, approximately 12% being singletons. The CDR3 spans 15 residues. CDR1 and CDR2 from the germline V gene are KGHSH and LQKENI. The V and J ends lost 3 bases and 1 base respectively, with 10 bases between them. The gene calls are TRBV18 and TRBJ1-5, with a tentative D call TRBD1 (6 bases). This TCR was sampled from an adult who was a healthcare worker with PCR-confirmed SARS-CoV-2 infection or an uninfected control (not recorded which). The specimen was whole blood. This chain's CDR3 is CASSPGGGSNQPQHF. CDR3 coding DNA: TGTGCCAGCTCACCGGGGGGCGGGAGCAATCAGCCCCAGCATTTT. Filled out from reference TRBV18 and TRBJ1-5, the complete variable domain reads NAGVMQNPRHLVRRRGQEARLRCSPMKGHSHVYWYRQLPEEGLKFMVYLQKENIIDESGMPKERFSAEFPKEGPSILRIQQVVRGDSAAYFCASSPGGGSNQPQHFGDGTRLSIL.